Sequencing of this TCR beta chain was carried out in a study of cytomegalovirus exposure and HLA in healthy donors. It was with 60 Vbeta and 13 Jbeta primers that the PCR ran. This table comes from immunoSEQ multiplex PCR, and its TCRdb copy is limited to in-frame clones, with some not included. The sample shows under 150,000 clones, about 80% of them seen only once. The CDR3 totals 17 residues. V was pared by 2 bases and J by 0 bases, with 8 bases of the junction left unmatched. CDR1 SGHTS and CDR2 YDEGEE come from the germline V gene. Sequenced: PBMCs. The receptor was derived from a girl aged 2-10 years in good health and CMV-seronegative. This chain connects TRBV5-8 to TRBJ1-5; 7 positions agree with TRBD1. CDR3: CASSFWGQPNSNQPQHF. The CDR3 DNA reads as TGTGCCAGCAGCTTTTGGGGACAGCCTAATAGCAATCAGCCCCAGCATTTT.